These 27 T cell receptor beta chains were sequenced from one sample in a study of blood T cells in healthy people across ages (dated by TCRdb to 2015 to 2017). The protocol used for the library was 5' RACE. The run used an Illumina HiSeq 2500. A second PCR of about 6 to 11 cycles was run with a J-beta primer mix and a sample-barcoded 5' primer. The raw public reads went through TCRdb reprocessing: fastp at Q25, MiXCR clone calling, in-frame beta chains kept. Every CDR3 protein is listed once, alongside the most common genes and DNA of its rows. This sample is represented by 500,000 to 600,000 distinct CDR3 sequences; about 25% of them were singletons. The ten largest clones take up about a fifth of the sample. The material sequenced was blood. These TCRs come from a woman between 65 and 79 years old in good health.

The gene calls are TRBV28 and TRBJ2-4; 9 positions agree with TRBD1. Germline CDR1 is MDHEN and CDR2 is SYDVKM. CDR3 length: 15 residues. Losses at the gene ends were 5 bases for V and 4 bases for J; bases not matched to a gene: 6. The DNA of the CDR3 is TGTGCCAGCAGTACGCCCGGGACAGGGAAAAACATTCAGTACTTC. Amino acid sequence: CASSTPGTGKNIQYF.

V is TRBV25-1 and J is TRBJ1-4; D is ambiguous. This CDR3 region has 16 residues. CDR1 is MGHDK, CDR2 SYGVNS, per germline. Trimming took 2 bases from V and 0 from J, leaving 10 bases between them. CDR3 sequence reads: CASSEIFGATNEKLFF. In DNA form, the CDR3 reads TGTGCCAGCAGTGAAATATTCGGGGCAACTAATGAAAAACTGTTTTTT.

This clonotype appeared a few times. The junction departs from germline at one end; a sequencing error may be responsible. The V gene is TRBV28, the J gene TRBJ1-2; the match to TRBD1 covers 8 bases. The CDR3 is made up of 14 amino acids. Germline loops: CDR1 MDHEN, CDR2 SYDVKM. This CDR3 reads CASSLSDRGYGYAF. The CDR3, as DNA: TGTGCCAGCAGTTTATCCGACAGGGGCTATGGCTACGCCTTC.

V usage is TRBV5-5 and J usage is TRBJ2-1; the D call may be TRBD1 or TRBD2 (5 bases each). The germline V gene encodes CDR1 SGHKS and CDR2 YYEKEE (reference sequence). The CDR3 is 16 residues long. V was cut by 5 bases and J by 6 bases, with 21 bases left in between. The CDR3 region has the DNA TGTGCCAGCAGTTTGTGGTTCGGAGGTGGGGCCAATGAGCAGTTCTTC. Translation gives CASSLWFGGGANEQFF.

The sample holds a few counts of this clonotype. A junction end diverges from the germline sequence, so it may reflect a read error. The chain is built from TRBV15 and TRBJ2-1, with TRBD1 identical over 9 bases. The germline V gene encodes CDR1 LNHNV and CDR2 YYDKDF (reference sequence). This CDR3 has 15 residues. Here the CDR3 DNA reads TGTGCCGCCAGCTCCGGGACAGGGACTGACAATGAGCAGTTCTTC. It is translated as CAASSGTGTDNEQFF.

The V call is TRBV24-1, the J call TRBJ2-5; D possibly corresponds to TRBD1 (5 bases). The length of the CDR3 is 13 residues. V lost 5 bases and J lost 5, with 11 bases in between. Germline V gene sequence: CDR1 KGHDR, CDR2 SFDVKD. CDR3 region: CATSAGISETQYF. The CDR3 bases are TGTGCCACCAGTGCAGGGATTTCGGAGACCCAGTACTTC.

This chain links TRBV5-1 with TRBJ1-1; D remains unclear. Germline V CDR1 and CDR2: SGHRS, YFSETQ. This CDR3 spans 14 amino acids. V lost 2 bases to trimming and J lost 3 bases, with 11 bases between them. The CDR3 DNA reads TGCGCCAGCAGCTTAGGAGGGAAGGACACTGAAGCTTTCTTT. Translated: CASSLGGKDTEAFF.

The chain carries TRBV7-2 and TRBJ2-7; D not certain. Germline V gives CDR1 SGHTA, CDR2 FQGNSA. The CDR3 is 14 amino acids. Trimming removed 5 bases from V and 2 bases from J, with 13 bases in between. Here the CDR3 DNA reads TGTGCCAGCAGCACCCAAACTGGGGCCTACGAGCAGTACTTC. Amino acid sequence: CASSTQTGAYEQYF.

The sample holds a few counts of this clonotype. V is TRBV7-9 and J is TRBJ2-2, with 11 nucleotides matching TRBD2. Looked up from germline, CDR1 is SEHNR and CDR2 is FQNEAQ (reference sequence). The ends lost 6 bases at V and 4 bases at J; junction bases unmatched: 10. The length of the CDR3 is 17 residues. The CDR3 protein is CASSFSGTSGITGELFF. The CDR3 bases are TGTGCCAGCAGTTTTTCCGGGACTAGCGGTATCACCGGGGAGCTGTTTTTT.

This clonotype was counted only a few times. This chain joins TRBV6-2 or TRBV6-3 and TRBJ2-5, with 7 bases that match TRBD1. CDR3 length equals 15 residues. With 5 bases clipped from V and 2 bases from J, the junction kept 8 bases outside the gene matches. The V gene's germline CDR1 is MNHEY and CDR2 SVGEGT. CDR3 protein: CASSPHGTAQETQYF. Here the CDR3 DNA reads TGTGCCAGCAGTCCCCATGGGACAGCTCAAGAGACCCAGTACTTC.

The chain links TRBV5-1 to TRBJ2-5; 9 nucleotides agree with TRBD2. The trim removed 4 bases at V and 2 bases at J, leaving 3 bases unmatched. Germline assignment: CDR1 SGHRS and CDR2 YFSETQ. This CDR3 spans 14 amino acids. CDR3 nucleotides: TGCGCCAGCAGCCAGCGGGGGGCTCAAGAGACCCAGTACTTC. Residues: CASSQRGAQETQYF.

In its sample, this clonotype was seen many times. The CDR3 coding sequence is TGTGCCAGCAGCTTAGATGGCAGCTCCTACAATGAGCAGTTCTTC. Protein: CASSLDGSSYNEQFF. The chain joins TRBV11-3 to TRBJ2-1, with D unresolved. V gave up 0 bases and J gave up 0 bases, with 6 bases separating them. The germline CDR1 and CDR2 sequences are SGHNT and YENEEA. The CDR3 is 15 amino acids.

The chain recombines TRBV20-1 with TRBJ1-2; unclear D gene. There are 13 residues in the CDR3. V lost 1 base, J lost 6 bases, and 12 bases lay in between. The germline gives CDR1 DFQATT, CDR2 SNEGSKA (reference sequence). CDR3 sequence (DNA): TGCAGTGCTAGAGTCGGGCAGTTTAATGGCTACACCTTC. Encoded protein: CSARVGQFNGYTF.

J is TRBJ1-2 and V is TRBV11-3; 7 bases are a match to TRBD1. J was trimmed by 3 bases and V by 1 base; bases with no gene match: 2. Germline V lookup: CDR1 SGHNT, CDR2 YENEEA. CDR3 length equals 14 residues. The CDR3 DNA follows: TGTGCCAGCAGCTTAGGAGACAGGGACTATGGCTACACCTTC. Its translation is CASSLGDRDYGYTF.

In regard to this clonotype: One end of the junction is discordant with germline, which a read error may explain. CDR3 in DNA: TGTGCCAGTAGCTTATATGAGGATCAGCCCCAGCATTTT. Its translation is CASSLYEDQPQHF. The chain joins TRBV7-8 to TRBJ1-5; D uncertain. Germline V gene sequence: CDR1 SGHVS, CDR2 FQNEAQ. This CDR3 has 13 amino acids. Looking up the rest from reference TRBV7-8 and TRBJ1-5 gives the full variable domain: GAGVSQSPRYKVAKRGQDVALRCDPISGHVSLFWYQQALGQGPEFLTYFQNEAQLDKSGLPSDRFFAERPEGSVSTLKIQRTQQEDSAVYLCASSLYEDQPQHFGDGTRLSIL.

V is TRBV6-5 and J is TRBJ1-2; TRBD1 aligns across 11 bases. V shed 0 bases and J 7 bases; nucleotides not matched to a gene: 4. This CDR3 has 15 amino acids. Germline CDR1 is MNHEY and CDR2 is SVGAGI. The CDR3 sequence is CASSYSDRGLSGYTF. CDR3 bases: TGTGCCAGCAGTTACTCGGACAGGGGGCTTAGTGGCTACACCTTC.

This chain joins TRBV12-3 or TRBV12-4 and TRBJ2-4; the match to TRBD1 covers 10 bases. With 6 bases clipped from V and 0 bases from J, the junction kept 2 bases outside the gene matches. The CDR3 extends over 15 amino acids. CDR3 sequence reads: CASSGTGEAKNIQYF. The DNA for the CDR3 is TGTGCCAGCAGCGGGACAGGGGAAGCCAAAAACATTCAGTACTTC.

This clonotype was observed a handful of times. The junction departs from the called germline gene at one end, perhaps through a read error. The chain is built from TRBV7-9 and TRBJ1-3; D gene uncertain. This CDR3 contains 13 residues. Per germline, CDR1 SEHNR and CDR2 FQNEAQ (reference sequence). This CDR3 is CACSLGTGNTIYF. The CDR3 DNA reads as TGTGCCTGCAGCTTGGGTACTGGAAACACCATATATTTT.

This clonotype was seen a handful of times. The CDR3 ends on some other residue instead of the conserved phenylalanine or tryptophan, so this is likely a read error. CDR3: CASSTSLAGPYNEQFL. The CDR3 DNA reads TGTGCCAGCAGTACAAGTCTAGCGGGGCCATACAATGAGCAGTTCCTC. The chain links TRBV6-1 to TRBJ2-5; 9 nucleotides line up with TRBD2. The J call may be wrong; the DNA end is better matched by TRBJ2-1. The CDR3 length is 16 residues. Germline assignment: CDR1 MNHNS and CDR2 SASEGT.

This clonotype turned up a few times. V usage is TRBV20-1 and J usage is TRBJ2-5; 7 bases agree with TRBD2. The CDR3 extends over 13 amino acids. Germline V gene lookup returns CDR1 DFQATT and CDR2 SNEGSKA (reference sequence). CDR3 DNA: TGCAGCTCTAGCGGACCGTACCAAGAGACCCAGTACTTC. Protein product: CSSSGPYQETQYF.

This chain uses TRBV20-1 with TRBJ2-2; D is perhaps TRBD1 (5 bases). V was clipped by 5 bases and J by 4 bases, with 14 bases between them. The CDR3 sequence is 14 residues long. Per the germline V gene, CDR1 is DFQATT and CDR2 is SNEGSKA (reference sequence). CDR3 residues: CSAPPPGRTGELFF. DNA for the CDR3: TGCAGTGCTCCTCCCCCAGGGCGCACCGGGGAGCTGTTTTTT.

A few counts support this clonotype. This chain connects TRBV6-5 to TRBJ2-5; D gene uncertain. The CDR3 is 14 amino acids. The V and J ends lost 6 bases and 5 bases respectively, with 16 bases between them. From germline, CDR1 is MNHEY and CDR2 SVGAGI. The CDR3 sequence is CASRLVGSRETQYF. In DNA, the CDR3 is TGTGCCAGCAGGTTGGTTGGCAGTAGGGAGACCCAGTACTTC.

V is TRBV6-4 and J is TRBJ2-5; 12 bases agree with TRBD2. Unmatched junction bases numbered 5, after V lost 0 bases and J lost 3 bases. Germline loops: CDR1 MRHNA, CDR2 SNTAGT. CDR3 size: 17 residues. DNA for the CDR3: TGTGCCAGCAGTGACTCCCTAGCGGGGGGGCAGAAAGAGACCCAGTACTTC. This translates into CASSDSLAGGQKETQYF.

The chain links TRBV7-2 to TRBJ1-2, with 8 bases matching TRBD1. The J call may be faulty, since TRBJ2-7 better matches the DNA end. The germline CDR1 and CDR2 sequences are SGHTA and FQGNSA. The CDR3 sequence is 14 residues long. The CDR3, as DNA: TGTGCCAGCAGCTTCCAGACAGGGGACACCGAGCAGTACTTC. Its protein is CASSFQTGDTEQYF.

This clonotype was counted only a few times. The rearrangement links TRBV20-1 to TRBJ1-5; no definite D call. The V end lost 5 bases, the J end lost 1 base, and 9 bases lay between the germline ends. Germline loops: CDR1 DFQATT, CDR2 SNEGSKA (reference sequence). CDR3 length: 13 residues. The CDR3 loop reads CSASRNSNQPQHF. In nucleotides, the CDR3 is TGCAGTGCTTCGCGGAACAGCAATCAGCCCCAGCATTTT.

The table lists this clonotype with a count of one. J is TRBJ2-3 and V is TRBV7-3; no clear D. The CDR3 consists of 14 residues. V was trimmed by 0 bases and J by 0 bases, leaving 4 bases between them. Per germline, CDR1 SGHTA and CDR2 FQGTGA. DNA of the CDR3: TGTGCCAGCAGCTTAACGCATAGCACAGATACGCAGTATTTT. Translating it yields CASSLTHSTDTQYF. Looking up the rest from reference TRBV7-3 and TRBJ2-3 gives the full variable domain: GAGVSQTPSNKVTEKGKYVELRCDPISGHTALYWYRQSLGQGPEFLIYFQGTGAADDSGLPNDRFFAVRPEGSVSTLKIQRTERGDSAVYLCASSLTHSTDTQYFGPGTRLTVL.

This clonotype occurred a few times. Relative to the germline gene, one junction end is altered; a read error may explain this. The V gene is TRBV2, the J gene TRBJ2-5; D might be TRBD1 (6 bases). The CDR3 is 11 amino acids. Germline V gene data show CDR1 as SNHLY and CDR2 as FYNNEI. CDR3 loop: CASSATGNARF. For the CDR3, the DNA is TGTGCCAGCAGTGCCACAGGGAACGCTAGGTTC.